The rows below give T cell receptor beta chains drawn from one sample of a study of cytomegalovirus exposure and HLA in healthy donors. The method was immunoSEQ multiplex PCR; TCRdb's version includes in-frame clones alone and lacks a portion of them. The specimen's table records approximately 30,000 clones. Sequencing used PBMCs. The receptors here all came from a middle-aged man in good health and CMV-seronegative. Each CDR3 is given with its conserved first and last residue. The D gene is left open where the match is weak.

>NA|TRBV5-1|TRBJ1-2
TGCGCCAGCAGCTTGTCGGACAGTCCTTATGGCTACACCTTC
CASSLSDSPYGYTF
>TRBD2|TRBV2|TRBJ2-2
TGTGCCAGCAAAACTAGCGGGCCTCACACCGGGGAGCTGTTTTTT
CASKTSGPHTGELFF
>NA|TRBV4-1|TRBJ1-5
TGCGCCAGCAGCCAAGATACTCAGGGCTGGCAGCCCCAGCATTTT
CASSQDTQGWQPQHF
>TRBD2|TRBV28|TRBJ2-3
TGTGCCAGCAGTTCGACGGGAGGGGTACCAGATACGCAGTATTTT
CASSSTGGVPDTQYF
>NA|TRBV18|TRBJ2-3
TGTGCCAGCTGCGTTGAAAACACAGATACGCAGTATTTT
CASCVENTDTQYF
>NA|TRBV7-9|TRBJ2-2
TGTGCCAGCAGCTTAGGGCAGGGGCTTGGTACCGGGGAGCTGTTTTTT
CASSLGQGLGTGELFF
>TRBD2|TRBV6-4|TRBJ2-2
TGTGCCAGCAGTGACTCGACTAGCAACACCGGGGAGCTGTTTTTT
CASSDSTSNTGELFF
>TRBD2|TRBV4-2|TRBJ2-3
TGTGCCAGCAGCCAAGATCTAGCGGGAGGGCCAGATACGCAGTATTTT
CASSQDLAGGPDTQYF
>TRBD1|TRBV5-1|TRBJ1-1
TGCGCCAGCAGTTTTGAGGGACAGGGAAGGACTGAAGCTTTCTTT
CASSFEGQGRTEAFF
>TRBD1|TRBV5-1|TRBJ1-5
TGCGCCAGCAGTACCGGGACAGGCAATCAGCCCCAGCATTTT
CASSTGTGNQPQHF
>NA|TRBV12-5|TRBJ2-7
TGTGCTGGAGCCAGGGGTGCCTACGAGCAGTACTTC
CAGARGAYEQYF
>TRBD1|TRBV6-1|TRBJ2-7
TGTGCCAGCAGTGAAATTGGGGACAGCTCCTACGAGCAGTACTTC
CASSEIGDSSYEQYF
>NA|TRBV27|TRBJ2-2
TGTGCCAGCACCGCGGGACTGCTGAACACCGGGGAGCTGTTTTTT
CASTAGLLNTGELFF
>TRBD1|TRBV6-5|TRBJ2-5
TGTGCCAGCAGTTACTTCACAGGGGTGGGAAAGACCCAGTACTTC
CASSYFTGVGKTQYF
>NA|TRBV30|TRBJ1-5
TGTGCCTGGAGCACTGGGACATATCAGCCCCAGCATTTT
CAWSTGTYQPQHF
>NA|TRBV7-2|TRBJ2-7
TGTGCCAGCAGCCTTAACTCCTACGAGCAGTACTTC
CASSLNSYEQYF
>TRBD1|TRBV14|TRBJ2-7
TGTGCCAGCAGCCCTGGACAGGGACTCAGGGAGCAGTACTTC
CASSPGQGLREQYF
>NA|TRBV30|TRBJ1-5
TGTGCCTGGAGTGAACTACCGGGTAGCAATCAGCCCCAGCATTTT
CAWSELPGSNQPQHF
>NA|TRBV4-1|TRBJ2-7
TGCGCCAGCAGCCAAGAAGGTGGGAGACGATACGAGCAGTACTTC
CASSQEGGRRYEQYF
>TRBD1|TRBV5-1|TRBJ2-7
TGCGCCAGCAATCTCGGACAGGGGGCTTACTACGAGCAGTACTTC
CASNLGQGAYYEQYF
>NA|TRBV28|TRBJ2-7
TGTGCCAGCAGTTCCCCCGGGGGAGGTGTGGGCGAGCAGTACTTC
CASSSPGGGVGEQYF
>TRBD2|TRBV9|TRBJ2-1
TGTGCCAGCAGCGTCGGGACTAGCGGTGGTAATGAGCAGTTCTTC
CASSVGTSGGNEQFF
>NA|TRBV6-5|TRBJ2-4
TGTGCCAGCAGTTCCGACCGGGGGAAAAACATTCAGTACTTC
CASSSDRGKNIQYF
>TRBD1|TRBV5-6|TRBJ2-5
TGTGCCAGCAGCGGGACAGGGTCGCCGATGGCGGAGACCCAGTACTTC
CASSGTGSPMAETQYF
>NA|TRBV30|TRBJ2-1
TGTGCCTGGAGGCCCCGCGGGACCGACAATGAGCAGTTCTTC
CAWRPRGTDNEQFF
>NA|TRBV30|TRBJ2-6
TGTGCCTGGAGTGTAGGACTTGGGGCCAACGTCCTGACTTTC
CAWSVGLGANVLTF
>NA|TRBV7-3|TRBJ1-2
TGTGCCAGCAGCCCCGGACAGAACTATGGCTACACCTTC
CASSPGQNYGYTF
>NA|TRBV14|TRBJ1-2
TGTGCCAGCAGCCAAGGAGGGGAGGGTGGCTACACCTTC
CASSQGGEGGYTF
>NA|TRBV2|TRBJ2-1
TGTGCCAGCTCGGTTTACAATGAGCAGTTCTTC
CASSVYNEQFF
>NA|TRBV19|TRBJ2-5
TGTGCCAACCCCCCCGAGGTGGAAGAGACCCAGTACTTC
CANPPEVEETQYF
>NA|TRBV5-1|TRBJ2-4
TGCGCCAGCAGCCCCCGGGGCGGAGGGGGCAACATTCAGTACTTC
CASSPRGGGGNIQYF
>TRBD1|TRBV19|TRBJ2-7
TGTGCCAGTAGTATAACTACAGGGGGCTACGAGCAGTACTTC
CASSITTGGYEQYF
>TRBD1|TRBV7-9|TRBJ1-5
TGTGCCAGCAGCGCTGGGACAGACAATCAGCCCCAGCATTTT
CASSAGTDNQPQHF
>NA|TRBV30|TRBJ2-6
TGTGCCTGGGGACGGCGGGGCCTCCGGACTGGGGCCAACGTCCTGACTTTC
CAWGRRGLRTGANVLTF
>NA|TRBV6-5|TRBJ2-7
TGTGCCAGCAGTTACGGTAGAAGCGAGCAGTACTTC
CASSYGRSEQYF
>TRBD2|TRBV4-3|TRBJ2-1
TGCGCCAGCAGCCAATTGACGGGAGGGGACAATGAGCAGTTCTTC
CASSQLTGGDNEQFF
>TRBD1|TRBV7-8|TRBJ1-4
TGTGCCAGCAGCTCCGGGACAGGGTACGAAAAACTGTTTTTT
CASSSGTGYEKLFF
>NA|TRBV29-1|TRBJ2-7
TGCAGCGCGAACCGGGACTCCTTAGGCGAGCAGTACTTC
CSANRDSLGEQYF
>TRBD1|TRBV30|TRBJ1-6
TGTGCCTGGAGTTATCAAGGACAGGTCGGGTCACCCCTCCACTTT
CAWSYQGQVGSPLHF
>NA|TRBV2|TRBJ2-7
TGTGCCAGCGTTCAAAACGAGCAGTACTTC
CASVQNEQYF
>NA|TRBV19|TRBJ1-5
TGTGCCAGTAGTATCCCAGGGTTCAATCAGCCCCAGCATTTT
CASSIPGFNQPQHF
>NA|TRBV29-1|TRBJ1-2
TGCAGCGTTGGTGGCTCCCAGGGGATGCGGGGCTACACCTTC
CSVGGSQGMRGYTF
>TRBD2|TRBV19|TRBJ2-2
TGTGCCAGTAGTTGGGGGGGTAACACCGGGGAGCTGTTTTTT
CASSWGGNTGELFF
>NA|TRBV15|TRBJ1-1
TGTGCCACCAGCAGGACTACAGGGTCGACTGAAGCTTTCTTT
CATSRTTGSTEAFF
>NA|TRBV5-1|TRBJ2-7
TGCGCCAGCAGCTTGGGCCCAGCCTACGAGCAGTACTTC
CASSLGPAYEQYF
>TRBD2|TRBV5-1|TRBJ2-7
TGCGCCAGCAGCACTTTACCGGGACTAGTTTACGAGCAGTACTTC
CASSTLPGLVYEQYF
>NA|TRBV4-2|TRBJ1-2
TGTGCCAGCAGCCAAGATCCCCAGGAAAGGGGCTACACCTTC
CASSQDPQERGYTF
>NA|TRBV19|TRBJ2-1
TGTGCCAGTAGTATAGATCGGCAGGGCGATGAGCAGTTCTTC
CASSIDRQGDEQFF